This T cell receptor beta chain comes out of a study of blood T cell repertoires in COVID-19. As for the study in general: Samples of COVID-19 (acute and convalescent) were obtained from the United States, Italy and Spain. Sources were T cells, B-cell-depleted T cells, or PBMCs; the material itself was cDNA or gDNA.

The germline V gene encodes CDR1 SGDLS and CDR2 YYNGEE. J was trimmed by 1 base and V by 7 bases; bases with no gene match: 10. The CDR3 has 16 residues. Authors' data handling: Amplification of reference gene primers provided the estimated nucleated cell counts. Repertoires were generated with immunoSEQ multiplex PCR, while TCRdb's copy carries only in-frame clones and drops some. V, J and clone size reflect that table, while D and trimming were determined from the DNA. The sample consists of a few hundred thousand clones, about 80% of them appearing once. While infection was still active, Seattle patients were enrolled and then followed longitudinally.

The TCR originated in a person aged 70 to 80 with COVID-19, enrolled during active disease. The genes are TRBV9 and TRBJ1-4, with TRBD1 matching over 7 bases. The sample taken for sequencing was peripheral blood. This CDR3 is CASSHSTGETNEKLFF. DNA for the CDR3: TGTGCCAGCTCCCATTCTACAGGGGAAACTAATGAAAAACTGTTTTTT.